The following is a TCR beta chain sequence with its context. This CDR3 has 15 residues. Trimming pared 5 bases from V and 1 base from J, leaving 15 bases between. Germline assignment: CDR1 SGHNT and CDR2 YYREEE (reference sequence). These data are taken from a study of control samples from healthy donors and cancer patients. TCRdb's copy holds only in-frame clones and misses some; the assay was immunoSEQ multiplex PCR. The sample records about 140,000 clones, about 86% being singletons. Material: blood. This sequence was found in a young man in good health. This chain uses TRBV5-4 with TRBJ1-2; D ambiguous. The CDR3 region has the DNA TGTGCCAGCAGTTCTAGGACTGGGCATAACTATGGCTACACCTTC. Translated: CASSSRTGHNYGYTF.